The entry below gives a single TCR beta chain sequence along with its context. Its antigen specificity is not known. No much larger clone is present one base from it, and per-base qualities are unavailable. V is pared back by 7 bases and J by 9 bases, with 15 bases lying between the germline termini. The CDR3 goes from the cysteine to the phenylalanine over 12 residues. The CDR3 DNA has 36 bases and is translated from base 1. The data originate from a study of T cell repertoires in cytomegalovirus infection (dated by TCRdb to about 2019). Background for the entire study: Recently identified HLA-C-restricted CMV epitopes, whose presentation resists viral immunomodulation, were targeted by peptide stimulations together with well-studied HLA-B-restricted epitopes. Donor HLA type was relevant to the analysis, as public TCR beta signatures indicated carriage of CMV infection together with the matching HLA type. The study at large found these results: The ex vivo response was dominated by HLA-C-restricted CMV-specific TCR beta clonotypes, which also provided the single most frequent clonotype in two of eight donors. In both this cohort and an independent cohort of more than 350 donors, the cumulative frequency of public TCR beta family members distinguished carriers of CMV infection plus the relevant HLA type.

The treatment or condition label for this specimen denotes: in vitro stimulation with specific CMV peptide epitopes to enrich CMV-specific T cells. TCRdb names Illumina HiSeq 1500 as the instrument used. The raw public reads went through TCRdb reprocessing: fastp at Q25, MiXCR clone calling, in-frame beta chains kept. Each entry merges the rows of one CDR3 protein and shows their most common DNA and genes. The sample includes 640,000 or so distinct CDR3 sequences, with around 30% observed a single time. The ten largest make up roughly 20% of the sample. The sequencing here drew on cultured PBMCs, taken from culture after CMV antigen stimulation. This receptor chain uses TRBV12-3 or TRBV12-4 and TRBJ1-1; the D gene lacks a confident call. This sequence was found in a human donor in good health (CMV status not recorded). Some clones in this sample may be carry-over from other donors' samples. The DNA sequence follows: TGTGCCAGCAAACGGGCGGGTTTAAAAGCTTTCTTT. It specifies CASKRAGLKAFF.